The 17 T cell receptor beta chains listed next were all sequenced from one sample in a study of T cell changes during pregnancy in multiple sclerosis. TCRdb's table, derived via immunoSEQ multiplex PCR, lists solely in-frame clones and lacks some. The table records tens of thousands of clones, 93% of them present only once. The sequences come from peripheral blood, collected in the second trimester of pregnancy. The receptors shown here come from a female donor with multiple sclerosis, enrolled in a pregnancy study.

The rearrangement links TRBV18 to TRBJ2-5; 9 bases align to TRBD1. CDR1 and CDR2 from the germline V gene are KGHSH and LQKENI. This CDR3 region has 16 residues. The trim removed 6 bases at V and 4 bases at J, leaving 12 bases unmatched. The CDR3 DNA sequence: TGTGCCAGCTCTCGATCACAGGGGGCGAGCTTAGAGACCCAGTACTTC. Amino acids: CASSRSQGASLETQYF.

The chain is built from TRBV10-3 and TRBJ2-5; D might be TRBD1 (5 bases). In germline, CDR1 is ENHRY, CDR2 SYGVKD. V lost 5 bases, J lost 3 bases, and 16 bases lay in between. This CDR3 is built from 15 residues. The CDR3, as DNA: TGTGCCATCAGTTTGCAGGGAAGTATTAAAGAGACCCAGTACTTC. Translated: CAISLQGSIKETQYF.

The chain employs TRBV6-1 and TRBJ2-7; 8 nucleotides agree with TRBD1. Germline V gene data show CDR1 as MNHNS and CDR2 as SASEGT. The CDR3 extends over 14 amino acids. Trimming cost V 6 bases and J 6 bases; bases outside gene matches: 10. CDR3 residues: CASRSTGGFSEQYF. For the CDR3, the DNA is TGTGCCAGCAGATCTACAGGGGGTTTCTCCGAGCAGTACTTC.

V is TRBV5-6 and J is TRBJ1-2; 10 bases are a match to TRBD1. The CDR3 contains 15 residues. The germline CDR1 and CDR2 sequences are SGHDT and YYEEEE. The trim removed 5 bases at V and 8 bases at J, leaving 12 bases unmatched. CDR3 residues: CASSFGTGEYGGYTF. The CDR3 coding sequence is TGTGCCAGCAGTTTTGGGACAGGGGAGTATGGAGGCTACACCTTC. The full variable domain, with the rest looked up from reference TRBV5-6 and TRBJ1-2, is DAGVTQSPTHLIKTRGQQVTLRCSPKSGHDTVSWYQQALGQGPQFIFQYYEEEERQRGNFPDRFSGHQFPNYSSELNVNALLLGDSALYLCASSFGTGEYGGYTFGSGTRLTVV.

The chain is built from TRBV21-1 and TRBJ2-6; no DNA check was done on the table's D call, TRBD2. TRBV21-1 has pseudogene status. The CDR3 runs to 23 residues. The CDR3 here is CASIRPDLLAGGPLLFGANVLTF. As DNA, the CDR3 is TGTGCCAGCATCCGACCGGACCTTCTAGCGGGGGGGCCGCTTCTCTTTGGGGCCAACGTCCTGACTTTC.

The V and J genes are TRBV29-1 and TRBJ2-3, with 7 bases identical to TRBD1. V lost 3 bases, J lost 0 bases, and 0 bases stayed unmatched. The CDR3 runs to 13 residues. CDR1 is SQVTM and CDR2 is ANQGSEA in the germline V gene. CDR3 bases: TGCAGCGTTGAGACAGGGAGCACAGATACGCAGTATTTT. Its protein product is CSVETGSTDTQYF.

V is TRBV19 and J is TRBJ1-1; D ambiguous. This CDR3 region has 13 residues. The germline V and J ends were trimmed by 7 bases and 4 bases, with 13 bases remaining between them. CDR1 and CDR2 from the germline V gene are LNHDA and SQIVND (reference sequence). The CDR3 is CASNPGAATEAFF. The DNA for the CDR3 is TGTGCCAGTAATCCGGGTGCGGCCACTGAAGCTTTCTTT.

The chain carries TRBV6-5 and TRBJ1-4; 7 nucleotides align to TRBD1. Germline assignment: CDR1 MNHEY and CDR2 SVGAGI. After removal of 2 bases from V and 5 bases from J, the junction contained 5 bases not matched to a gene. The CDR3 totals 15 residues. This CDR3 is CASSYGGTENEKLFF. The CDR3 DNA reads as TGTGCCAGCAGTTACGGGGGGACAGAGAATGAAAAACTGTTTTTT.

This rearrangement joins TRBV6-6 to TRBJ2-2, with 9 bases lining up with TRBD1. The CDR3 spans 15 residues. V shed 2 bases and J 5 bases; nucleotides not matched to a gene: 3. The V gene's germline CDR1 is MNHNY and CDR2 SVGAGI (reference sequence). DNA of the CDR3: TGTGCCAGCAGTTACGTACAGGGGGCGACCGGGGAGCTGTTTTTT. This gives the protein CASSYVQGATGELFF.

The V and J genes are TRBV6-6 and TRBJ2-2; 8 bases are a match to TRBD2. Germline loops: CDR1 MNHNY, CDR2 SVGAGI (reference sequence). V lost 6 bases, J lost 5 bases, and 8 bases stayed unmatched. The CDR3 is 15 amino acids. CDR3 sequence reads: CASSASGRLTGELFF. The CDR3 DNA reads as TGTGCCAGCAGCGCGAGCGGGAGATTAACCGGGGAGCTGTTTTTT.

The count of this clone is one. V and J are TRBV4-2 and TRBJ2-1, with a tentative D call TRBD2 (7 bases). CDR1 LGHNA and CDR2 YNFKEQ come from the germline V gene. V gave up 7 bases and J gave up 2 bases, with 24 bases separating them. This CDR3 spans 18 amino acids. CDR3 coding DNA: TGTGCCAGCAACCGACTAGCTCGGGGGGCCATCCCCTACAATGAGCAGTTCTTC. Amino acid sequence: CASNRLARGAIPYNEQFF.

The CDR3 sequence is CASSLGGAFPGTQYF. The CDR3 DNA follows: TGTGCCAGCAGCCTCGGGGGGGCTTTCCCCGGGACGCAGTATTTT. This rearrangement joins TRBV7-9 to TRBJ2-3; the match to TRBD2 covers 8 bases. The V gene's germline CDR1 is SEHNR and CDR2 FQNEAQ (reference sequence). The CDR3 contains 15 residues. V trimming: 5 bases; J trimming: 9 bases; junction bases outside the gene matches: 13.

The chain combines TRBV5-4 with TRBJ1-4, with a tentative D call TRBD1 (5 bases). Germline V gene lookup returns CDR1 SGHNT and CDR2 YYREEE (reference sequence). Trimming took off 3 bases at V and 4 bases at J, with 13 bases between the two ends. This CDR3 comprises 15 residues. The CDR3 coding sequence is TGTGCCAGCAGCTCCGCAGGGCCGGGTAATGAAAAACTGTTTTTT. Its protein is CASSSAGPGNEKLFF.

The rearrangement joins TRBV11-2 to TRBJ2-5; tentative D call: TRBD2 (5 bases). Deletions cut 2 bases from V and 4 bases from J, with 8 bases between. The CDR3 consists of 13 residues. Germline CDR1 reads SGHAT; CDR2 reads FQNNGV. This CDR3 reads CASSLSGVETQYF. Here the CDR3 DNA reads TGTGCCAGCAGCTTATCCGGGGTAGAGACCCAGTACTTC.

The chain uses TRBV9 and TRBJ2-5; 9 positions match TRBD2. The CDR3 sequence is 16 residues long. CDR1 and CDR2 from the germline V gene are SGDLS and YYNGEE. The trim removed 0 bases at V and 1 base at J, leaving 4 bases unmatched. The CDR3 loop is CASSVGGGVAQETQYF. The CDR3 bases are TGTGCCAGCAGCGTAGGCGGGGGGGTTGCCCAAGAGACCCAGTACTTC. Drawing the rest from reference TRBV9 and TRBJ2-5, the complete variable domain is DSGVTQTPKHLITATGQRVTLRCSPRSGDLSVYWYQQSLDQGLQFLIQYYNGEERAKGNILERFSAQQFPDLHSELNLSSLELGDSALYFCASSVGGGVAQETQYFGPGTRLLVL.

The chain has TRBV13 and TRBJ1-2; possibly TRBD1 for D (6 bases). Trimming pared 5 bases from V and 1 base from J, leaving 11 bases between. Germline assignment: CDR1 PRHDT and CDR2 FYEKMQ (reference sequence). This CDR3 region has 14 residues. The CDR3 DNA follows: TGTGCCAGCAGCCTCCAGGGGTTTAACTATGGCTACACCTTC. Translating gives CASSLQGFNYGYTF.

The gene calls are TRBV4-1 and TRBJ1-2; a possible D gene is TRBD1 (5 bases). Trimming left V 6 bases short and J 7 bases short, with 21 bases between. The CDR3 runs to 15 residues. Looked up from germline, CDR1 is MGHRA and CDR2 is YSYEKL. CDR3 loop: CASRGLGTAGGGYTF. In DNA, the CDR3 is TGCGCCAGCAGGGGCTTGGGCACGGCCGGGGGTGGCTACACCTTC.